The 24 T cell receptor beta chains below come from one sample, sequenced in a study of blood T cell repertoires in COVID-19. Libraries were prepared by immunoSEQ multiplex PCR; TCRdb keeps only in-frame clonotypes and omits some of them. The table shows 350,000 or so clones, with roughly 90% occurring only once. Sequenced sample: peripheral blood. All receptors derive from a woman aged 55 to 70 with COVID-19, enrolled during active disease.

V usage is TRBV6-5 and J usage is TRBJ2-3; D call uncertain. Trimming shortened V by 10 bases and J by 0 bases, and 14 bases separated the two germline ends. The V gene's germline CDR1 is MNHEY and CDR2 SVGAGI. This CDR3 is built from 14 residues. The CDR3 nucleotides are TGTGCCACCTCGGGTTTCCCTAGCACAGATACGCAGTATTTT. Translation gives CATSGFPSTDTQYF.

The V call is TRBV3-1 (or the pseudogene TRBV3-2), the J call TRBJ2-5, with TRBD2 matching 10 bases. Losses at the gene ends were 3 bases for V and 7 bases for J; bases not matched to a gene: 17. Germline loops: CDR1 LGHDT, CDR2 YNNKEL (reference sequence). There are 18 residues in the CDR3. CDR3 nucleotides: TGTGCCAGCAGCCAGCTAGCGGGGGATACTTTACCAAGATGGACCCAGTACTTC. Its translation is CASSQLAGDTLPRWTQYF.

The chain recombines TRBV5-1 with TRBJ2-5; 7 nucleotides line up with TRBD1. The CDR3 is 15 amino acids. With V trimmed by 4 bases and J by 5 bases, 11 bases remained unmatched. CDR1 is SGHRS and CDR2 is YFSETQ in the germline V gene. The CDR3 sequence: CASSRNQQGWETQYF. The CDR3 coding sequence is TGCGCCAGCAGCCGTAATCAACAGGGGTGGGAGACCCAGTACTTC.

This chain links TRBV10-3 with TRBJ1-2; no reliable D call. Germline CDR1 ENHRY, CDR2 SYGVKD. The CDR3 covers 15 residues. Trimming removed 2 bases at V and 4 bases at J, with 14 bases between. CDR3 sequence: CAISERSQVPYGYTF. The CDR3 bases are TGTGCCATCAGTGAGCGATCCCAGGTCCCCTATGGCTACACCTTC.

The chain recombines TRBV18 with TRBJ2-5, with a weak D call TRBD1 (5 bases). The CDR3 is 14 amino acids. The V end was cut by 2 bases, the J end by 4 bases, with 11 bases between. From germline, CDR1 is KGHSH and CDR2 LQKENI. CDR3 residues: CASSPGLQAETQYF. CDR3 in DNA: TGTGCCAGCTCACCAGGCCTACAGGCAGAGACCCAGTACTTC. The full variable domain, its missing parts supplied by reference TRBV18 and TRBJ2-5, is NAGVMQNPRHLVRRRGQEARLRCSPMKGHSHVYWYRQLPEEGLKFMVYLQKENIIDESGMPKERFSAEFPKEGPSILRIQQVVRGDSAAYFCASSPGLQAETQYFGPGTRLLVL.

This chain links TRBV5-1 with TRBJ1-1; the D is unclear. Germline V lookup: CDR1 SGHRS, CDR2 YFSETQ. CDR3 length equals 14 residues. Deletions cut 1 base from V and 5 bases from J, with 12 bases between. This chain's CDR3 is CASSLTAGGTEAFF. The DNA of the CDR3 is TGCGCCAGCAGCTTGACGGCAGGAGGGACTGAAGCTTTCTTT.

The rearrangement joins TRBV28 to TRBJ1-3; 8 bases are shared with TRBD1. There are 14 residues in the CDR3. The ends lost 6 bases at V and 2 bases at J; junction bases unmatched: 3. The germline CDR1 and CDR2 sequences are MDHEN and SYDVKM. The CDR3 loop is CASSSTGAGNTIYF. As DNA, the CDR3 is TGTGCCAGCAGCTCGACAGGGGCTGGAAACACCATATATTTT.

The V and J genes are TRBV6-1 and TRBJ2-5; the D gene is possibly TRBD2 (5 bases). V was shortened by 4 bases and J by 2 bases, with 17 bases between the two germline ends. This CDR3 comprises 16 residues. Germline values: CDR1 MNHNS, CDR2 SASEGT. This CDR3 is CASSVFTRARQETQYF. DNA of the CDR3: TGTGCCAGCAGTGTATTTACTAGAGCCAGACAAGAGACCCAGTACTTC.

The rearrangement links TRBV6-1 to TRBJ1-5; the D is unclear. This CDR3 is 14 amino acids long. In germline, CDR1 is MNHNS, CDR2 SASEGT. Trimming shortened V by 3 bases and J by 5 bases, and 11 bases separated the two germline ends. CDR3 nucleotide sequence: TGTGCCAGCAGTGAGGGAGGTCCTTATCAGCCCCAGCATTTT. Its protein is CASSEGGPYQPQHF.

The CDR3 here is CSASKRGGRNEQFF. The CDR3 DNA sequence: TGCAGTGCTAGTAAGCGGGGGGGCCGGAATGAGCAGTTCTTC. The chain links TRBV20-1 to TRBJ2-1; TRBD2 matches at 10 bases. CDR1 and CDR2 from the germline V gene are DFQATT and SNEGSKA (reference sequence). The CDR3 sequence is 14 residues long. The junction had 6 bases not matched to a gene; V was cut back by 3 bases and J by 7 bases.

This chain uses TRBV11-2 with TRBJ2-2; 10 bases are shared with TRBD1. CDR3 length: 14 residues. CDR1 SGHAT and CDR2 FQNNGV come from the germline V gene. The V gene end was trimmed by 5 bases and the J gene end by 4 bases; junction bases not matched to a gene: 1. The CDR3 DNA reads TGTGCCAGCAGCCGGACAGGGGGCACCGGGGAGCTGTTTTTT. Translating gives CASSRTGGTGELFF.

V gene TRBV29-1 combines with J gene TRBJ2-1; maybe TRBD1 (6 bases). Per the germline V gene, CDR1 is SQVTM and CDR2 is ANQGSEA. The CDR3 runs 13 residues. V was trimmed by 7 bases and J by 2 bases, leaving 12 bases between them. The CDR3 DNA sequence: TGCAGCGAACAGGGCACTGCCTACAATGAGCAGTTCTTC. This translates into CSEQGTAYNEQFF.

The chain has TRBV15 and TRBJ1-2; D is uncertain. In germline, CDR1 is LNHNV, CDR2 YYDKDF (reference sequence). The length of the CDR3 is 16 residues. With 1 base removed from V and 0 bases from J, the gap between germline ends came to 12 bases. The CDR3 nucleotides read TGTGCCACCAGCAGAGTTGGGCAGCAGACTAACTATGGCTACACCTTC. This translates into CATSRVGQQTNYGYTF.

The chain links TRBV7-2 to TRBJ2-7, with 8 bases identical to TRBD1. Looked up from germline, CDR1 is SGHTA and CDR2 is FQGNSA. The length of the CDR3 is 14 residues. The V gene end was trimmed by 5 bases and the J gene end by 4 bases; junction bases not matched to a gene: 7. The CDR3 DNA is TGTGCCAGCAGCCCACAGGGGGGCCTTTACGAGCAGTACTTC. Residues: CASSPQGGLYEQYF.

The V gene is TRBV24-1, the J gene TRBJ2-3; perhaps TRBD1 as D (6 bases). The V gene's germline CDR1 is KGHDR and CDR2 SFDVKD. This CDR3 is 16 amino acids long. The V gene lost 4 bases and the J gene lost 2 bases, with 15 bases spanning the gap. Written as DNA, the CDR3 is TGTGCCACCAGTGACCGCACAGGGACCTACACAGATACGCAGTATTTT. Residues: CATSDRTGTYTDTQYF.

This clone was seen a handful of times. The V call is TRBV5-6, the J call TRBJ1-2; no firm D call. The germline V and J ends were trimmed by 1 base and 7 bases, with 17 bases remaining between them. CDR3 length equals 15 residues. Germline V gene sequence: CDR1 SGHDT, CDR2 YYEEEE. The CDR3 sequence is CASSLWAASGFGYTF. CDR3 sequence (DNA): TGTGCCAGCAGCTTGTGGGCGGCTTCGGGGTTTGGCTACACCTTC.

This clone was seen once. This chain uses TRBV2 with TRBJ2-3, with TRBD1 matching over 7 bases. From germline, CDR1 is SNHLY and CDR2 FYNNEI. With 10 bases clipped from V and 5 bases from J, the junction kept 12 bases outside the gene matches. This CDR3 contains 14 residues. The CDR3 bases are TGTGCCACGGGACAGCGCGCATGGGGAGATACGCAGTATTTT. The encoded protein is CATGQRAWGDTQYF.

DNA of the CDR3: TGTGCCAGCAGTGAGCCGTGGGGGGGTCAGAGCAATCAGCCCCAGCATTTT. This sequence encodes CASSEPWGGQSNQPQHF. The chain uses TRBV6-1 and TRBJ1-5, with D possibly matching TRBD1 (5 bases). CDR1 is MNHNS and CDR2 is SASEGT in the germline V gene. V was clipped by 3 bases and J by 1 base, with 16 bases between them. This CDR3 has 17 residues.

This clone occurred once. The rearrangement links TRBV11-2 to TRBJ1-1; D perhaps matches TRBD1 (6 bases). Looked up from germline, CDR1 is SGHAT and CDR2 is FQNNGV. The ends were cut back, 6 bases at V and 4 bases at J, with 18 bases in the middle. There are 15 residues in the CDR3. The DNA for the CDR3 is TGTGCCAGCAGAGATCCCCCAGGGGAGGGCACTGAAGCTTTCTTT. Its protein product is CASRDPPGEGTEAFF. The variable domain in full, completed from reference TRBV11-2 and TRBJ1-1, reads EAGVAQSPRYKIIEKRQSVAFWCNPISGHATLYWYQQILGQGPKLLIQFQNNGVVDDSQLPKDRFSAERLKGVDSTLKIQPAKLEDSAVYLCASRDPPGEGTEAFFGQGTRLTVV.

This chain connects TRBV29-1 to TRBJ2-1; TRBD1 aligns across 12 bases. The V segment lost 7 bases and the J segment 7 bases; nucleotides outside the gene matches: 5. This CDR3 region has 13 residues. Per the germline V gene, CDR1 is SQVTM and CDR2 is ANQGSEA. CDR3 sequence (DNA): TGCAGCGGGGACAGGGGGCTTGGGAATGAGCAGTTCTTC. Translated, it gives CSGDRGLGNEQFF.

The gene calls are TRBV5-1 and TRBJ2-7; D uncertain. Germline CDR1 is SGHRS and CDR2 is YFSETQ. V lost 1 base and J lost 5, with 13 bases in between. This CDR3 has 14 residues. The CDR3 protein is CASSLHQPQDEQYF. The DNA for the CDR3 is TGCGCCAGCAGCTTGCACCAGCCCCAGGACGAGCAGTACTTC.

The chain carries TRBV2 and TRBJ1-2, with TRBD1 matching over 9 bases. The CDR3 covers 15 residues. The junction had 12 bases not matched to a gene; V was cut back by 5 bases and J by 8 bases. In germline, CDR1 is SNHLY, CDR2 FYNNEI. The CDR3 DNA sequence: TGTGCCAGCAGTATAATATTACAGGGGGCCAAAGGCTACACCTTC. This gives the protein CASSIILQGAKGYTF.

This chain links TRBV7-3 with TRBJ2-2; the match to TRBD2 covers 9 bases. Trimming at V came to 4 bases and at J to 3 bases, leaving 12 bases not matched to a gene. The length of the CDR3 is 18 residues. Germline lookup yields CDR1 SGHTA and CDR2 FQGTGA. CDR3: CASSSRGAGGKDTGELFF. CDR3 DNA sequence: TGTGCCAGCAGCTCCCGCGGGGCGGGGGGGAAAGACACCGGGGAGCTGTTTTTT.

This clone was seen only a few times. The V call is TRBV13, the J call TRBJ1-3; D is possibly TRBD1 (5 bases). CDR3 length equals 14 residues. V lost 6 bases and J lost 4, with 13 bases in between. Germline values: CDR1 PRHDT, CDR2 FYEKMQ (reference sequence). The CDR3 sequence: CASRSSGGGNTIYF. The CDR3 DNA sequence: TGTGCCAGCAGGTCATCCGGGGGAGGAAACACCATATATTTT.